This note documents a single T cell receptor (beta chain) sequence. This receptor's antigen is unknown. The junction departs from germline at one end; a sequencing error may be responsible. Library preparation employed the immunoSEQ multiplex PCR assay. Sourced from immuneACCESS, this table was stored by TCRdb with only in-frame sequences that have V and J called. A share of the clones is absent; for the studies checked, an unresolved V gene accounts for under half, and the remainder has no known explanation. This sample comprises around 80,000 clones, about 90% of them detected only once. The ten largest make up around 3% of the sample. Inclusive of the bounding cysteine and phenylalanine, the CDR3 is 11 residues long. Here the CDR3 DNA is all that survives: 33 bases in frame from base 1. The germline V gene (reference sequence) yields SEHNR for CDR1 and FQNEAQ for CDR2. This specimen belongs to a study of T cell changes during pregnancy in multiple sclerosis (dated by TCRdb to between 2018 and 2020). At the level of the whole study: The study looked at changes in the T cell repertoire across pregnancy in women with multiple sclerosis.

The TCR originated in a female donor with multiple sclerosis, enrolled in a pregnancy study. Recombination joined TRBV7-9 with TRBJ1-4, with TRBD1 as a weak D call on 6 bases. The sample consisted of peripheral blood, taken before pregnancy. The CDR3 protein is CASSAMGAPIF. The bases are TGTGCCAGCAGCGCCATGGGGGCTCCCATTTTT.